This T cell receptor (beta chain) derives from a study of blood T cells in healthy people across ages. RNA extraction gave at least 5 micrograms of total RNA per sample. Through a sample-barcoded 5' primer and a J-beta primer mix, a second PCR was run for roughly 7 to 11 cycles. TCRdb passed the 5' RACE reads through MiXCR, listing each CDR3 protein once. This table holds around 790,000 distinct CDR3 sequences, under 55% found once. General study results and limits: It was not possible, with unsorted PBMCs, to conclusively compare naive and antigen-experienced cells. The CMV status of each donor remained undetermined, and this could have confounded shifts in expanded clonotypes. As age increased, TCR beta diversity per million T cells fell in a roughly linear fashion.

This clonotype showed up just once. The antigen remains unidentified. Germline V CDR1 and CDR2: KGHSH, LQKENI. This CDR3 spans 16 amino acids. Trimming took 5 bases from V and 2 from J; bases not matched to a gene: 8. The chain has TRBV18 and TRBJ1-3, with 8 nucleotides matching TRBD1. Sequencing input: blood. This clonotype originated in a man in his 60s in good health. The CDR3, as DNA: TGTGCCAGCTCAAAAGGGACAGGCGTTACTGGAAACACCATATATTTT. As protein: CASSKGTGVTGNTIYF.